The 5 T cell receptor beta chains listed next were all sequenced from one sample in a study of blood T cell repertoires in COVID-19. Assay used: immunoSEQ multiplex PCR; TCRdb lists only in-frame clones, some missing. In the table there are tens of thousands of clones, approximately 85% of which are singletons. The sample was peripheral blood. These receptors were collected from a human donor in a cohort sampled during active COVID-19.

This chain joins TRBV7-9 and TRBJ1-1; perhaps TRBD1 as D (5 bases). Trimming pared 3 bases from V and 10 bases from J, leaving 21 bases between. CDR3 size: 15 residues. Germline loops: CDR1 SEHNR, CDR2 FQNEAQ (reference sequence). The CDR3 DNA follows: TGTGCCAGCAGCTTCTCGGGACCCGGGATCGGGGGAGCTTTCTTT. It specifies CASSFSGPGIGGAFF. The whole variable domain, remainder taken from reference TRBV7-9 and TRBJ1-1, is DTGVSQNPRHKITKRGQNVTFRCDPISEHNRLYWYRQTLGQGPEFLTYFQNEAQLEKSRLLSDRFSAERPKGSFSTLEIQRTEQGDSAMYLCASSFSGPGIGGAFFGQGTRLTVV.

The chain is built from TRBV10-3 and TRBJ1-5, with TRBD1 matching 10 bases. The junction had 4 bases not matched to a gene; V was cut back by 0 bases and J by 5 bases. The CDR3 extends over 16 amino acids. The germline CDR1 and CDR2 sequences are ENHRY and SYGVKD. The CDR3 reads CAISESPGQGYQPQHF. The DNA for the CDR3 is TGTGCCATCAGTGAGTCGCCGGGACAGGGGTATCAGCCCCAGCATTTT.

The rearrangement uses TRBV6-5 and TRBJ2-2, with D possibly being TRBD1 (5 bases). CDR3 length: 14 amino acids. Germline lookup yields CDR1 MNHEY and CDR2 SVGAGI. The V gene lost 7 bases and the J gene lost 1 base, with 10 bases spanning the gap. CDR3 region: CASKGHQNTGELFF. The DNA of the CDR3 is TGTGCCAGCAAAGGACACCAGAACACCGGGGAGCTGTTTTTT.

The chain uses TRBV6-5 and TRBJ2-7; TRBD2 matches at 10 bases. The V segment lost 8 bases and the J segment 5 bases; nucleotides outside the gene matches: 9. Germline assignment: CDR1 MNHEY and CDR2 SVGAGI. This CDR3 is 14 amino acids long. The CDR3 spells CASPLGLAMDEQYF. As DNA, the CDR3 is TGTGCCAGCCCATTGGGACTAGCGATGGACGAGCAGTACTTC.

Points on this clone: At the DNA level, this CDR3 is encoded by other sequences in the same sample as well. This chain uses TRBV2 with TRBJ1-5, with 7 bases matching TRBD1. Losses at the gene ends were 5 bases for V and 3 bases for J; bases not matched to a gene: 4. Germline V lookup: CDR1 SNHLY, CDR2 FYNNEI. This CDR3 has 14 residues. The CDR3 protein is CASSRQGFNQPQHF. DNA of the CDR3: TGTGCCAGCAGTCGACAGGGTTTCAATCAGCCCCAGCATTTT.